Following are 25 T cell receptor beta chains from one sample sequenced in a study of blood T cell repertoires in COVID-19. Here immunoSEQ multiplex PCR was the method, and the copy in TCRdb shows in-frame clones only, minus some. This sample has over 30,000 clones; 80% to 90% occur once, and the top ten carry around 10%. Sequencing used peripheral blood. The origin of the receptors is a man older than 75 with active COVID-19.

The rearrangement uses TRBV12-3 or TRBV12-4 and TRBJ1-1, with D perhaps matching TRBD1 (5 bases). The CDR3 has 13 amino acids. Trimming pared 5 bases from V and 7 bases from J, leaving 14 bases between. Here the CDR3 DNA reads TGTGCCAGCAGTCCTACCGGGGGAATTGAAGCTTTCTTT. Protein: CASSPTGGIEAFF.

V is TRBV7-2 and J is TRBJ2-7; TRBD2 aligns across 13 bases. After removal of 3 bases from V and 6 bases from J, the junction contained 5 bases not matched to a gene. CDR1 is SGHTA and CDR2 is FQGNSA in the germline V gene. This CDR3 has 15 amino acids. The CDR3 is CASSFRLAGGGEQYF. In DNA form, the CDR3 reads TGTGCCAGCAGCTTTCGACTAGCGGGAGGTGGCGAGCAGTACTTC.

CDR3 DNA: TGTGCCAGCAGCTTATCGGCGGCTACCGGGGGTATTCGGTACGAGCAGTACTTC. It codes for CASSLSAATGGIRYEQYF. The V and J genes are TRBV11-2 and TRBJ2-7, with D possibly matching TRBD2 (6 bases). V shed 2 bases and J shed 4 bases, with 24 bases lying between them. The germline CDR1 and CDR2 sequences are SGHAT and FQNNGV. The CDR3 runs to 18 residues.

The chain joins TRBV29-1 to TRBJ2-1; no clear D gene. V was cut by 4 bases and J by 8 bases, with 9 bases left in between. This CDR3 comprises 11 residues. The germline CDR1 and CDR2 sequences are SQVTM and ANQGSEA. In nucleotides, the CDR3 is TGCAGCGTTGTCAGTCTGCATGAGCAGTTCTTC. This sequence encodes CSVVSLHEQFF.

The chain couples TRBV7-8 to TRBJ2-4, with D perhaps TRBD2 (5 bases). The V end was cut by 3 bases, the J end by 1 base, with 13 bases between. CDR3 length: 16 amino acids. Germline loops: CDR1 SGHVS, CDR2 FQNEAQ. CDR3 coding DNA: TGTGCCAGCAGCTTCCGTGGGAGTATCGCCAAAAACATTCAGTACTTC. This translates into CASSFRGSIAKNIQYF.

This sequence joins TRBV3-1 (or the pseudogene TRBV3-2) and TRBJ2-7, with 9 bases matching TRBD2. The V gene's germline CDR1 is LGHDT and CDR2 YNNKEL (reference sequence). The CDR3 covers 15 residues. V shed 3 bases, J shed 6 bases, and the junction held 9 bases outside the gene matches. CDR3 DNA sequence: TGTGCCAGCAGCCATTATAGAGCGGGAGGCGGCGAGCAGTACTTC. Translation: CASSHYRAGGGEQYF.

The chain uses TRBV10-1 and TRBJ2-2; D may be TRBD2 (6 bases). The CDR3 spans 12 residues. Trimming removed 7 bases from V and 4 bases from J, with 7 bases in between. Germline values: CDR1 WNHNN, CDR2 SYGVQD (reference sequence). The CDR3 coding sequence is TGCGCCAGCAACGGGGGCACCGGGGAGCTGTTTTTT. Its protein is CASNGGTGELFF.

Only one count was recorded for this clone. V gene TRBV6-2 or TRBV6-3 combines with J gene TRBJ2-5, with 8 bases fitting TRBD1. Trimming cost V 1 base and J 10 bases; bases outside gene matches: 17. Germline V lookup: CDR1 MNHEY, CDR2 SVGEGT. CDR3 length: 17 residues. The CDR3 spells CASSYWGYPDRVGDQYF. The DNA for the CDR3 is TGTGCCAGCAGTTACTGGGGGTACCCGGACAGGGTTGGTGACCAGTACTTC.

CDR3 in DNA: TGTGCCAGCTCACCACCCGGACAGCCTAATGAAAAACTGTTTTTT. Translating gives CASSPPGQPNEKLFF. The gene calls are TRBV18 and TRBJ1-4, with D perhaps matching TRBD1 (6 bases). This CDR3 has 15 residues. The germline V gene encodes CDR1 KGHSH and CDR2 LQKENI. V lost 0 bases and J lost 3, with 8 bases in between.

The rearrangement uses TRBV9 and TRBJ1-5; 9 positions agree with TRBD1. The CDR3 length is 15 residues. Germline CDR1 and CDR2: SGDLS and YYNGEE. The V gene end was trimmed by 1 base and the J gene end by 7 bases; junction bases not matched to a gene: 6. The chain's CDR3 is CASSVSGTGLQPQHF. CDR3 DNA sequence: TGTGCCAGCAGCGTATCGGGGACAGGGCTGCAGCCCCAGCATTTT.

This rearrangement joins TRBV28 to TRBJ1-6, with TRBD1 as a possible D gene (6 bases). There are 16 residues in the CDR3. V lost 2 bases to trimming and J lost 9 bases, with 17 bases between them. Germline V lookup: CDR1 MDHEN, CDR2 SYDVKM. CDR3 in amino acids: CASSLPRRGATSPLHF. The CDR3 DNA is TGTGCCAGCAGTTTACCCCGGCGGGGGGCGACTTCACCCCTCCACTTT.

V usage is TRBV7-2 and J usage is TRBJ2-3; D unresolved. The V gene's germline CDR1 is SGHTA and CDR2 FQGNSA. The CDR3 loop spans 15 amino acids. V dropped 3 bases and J dropped 8 bases, with 18 bases sitting between them. CDR3 in amino acids: CASSFNSPPAGTQYF. The DNA of the CDR3 is TGTGCCAGCAGCTTCAATAGCCCCCCGGCTGGTACGCAGTATTTT.

V usage is TRBV12-3 or TRBV12-4 and J usage is TRBJ2-7; TRBD1 might be the D (5 bases). With 5 bases removed from V and 4 bases from J, the gap between germline ends came to 12 bases. The CDR3 covers 13 residues. DNA of the CDR3: TGTGCCAGCAGTAGGGCATCAGGGTACGAGCAGTACTTC. Protein: CASSRASGYEQYF.

The gene calls are TRBV7-9 and TRBJ2-1; the D gene is possibly TRBD2 (5 bases). The CDR3 covers 16 residues. The germline V gene has CDR1 SEHNR and CDR2 FQNEAQ (reference sequence). V was cut by 7 bases and J by 0 bases, with 16 bases left in between. CDR3 in amino acids: CASIARSGNSYNEQFF. CDR3 DNA sequence: TGTGCCAGCATCGCCAGGTCCGGGAACTCCTACAATGAGCAGTTCTTC.

The chain uses TRBV10-3 and TRBJ2-7; 14 nucleotides agree with TRBD2. This CDR3 contains 18 residues. Trimming at V came to 8 bases and at J to 5 bases, leaving 17 bases not matched to a gene. Germline CDR1 reads ENHRY; CDR2 reads SYGVKD. CDR3: CAIEGKRLAGGGWHEQYF. CDR3 nucleotides: TGTGCCATCGAGGGCAAGAGACTAGCGGGAGGGGGTTGGCACGAGCAGTACTTC.

The V call is TRBV19, the J call TRBJ2-6; D is unresolved. V lost 2 bases and J lost 2, with 13 bases in between. Germline V gene data show CDR1 as LNHDA and CDR2 as SQIVND (reference sequence). The CDR3 covers 17 residues. The DNA of the CDR3 is TGTGCCAGTAGTATAAATATCGGAACTACTGGGGCCAACGTCCTGACTTTC. Translated, it gives CASSINIGTTGANVLTF.

This chain links TRBV5-4 with TRBJ2-2; D is perhaps TRBD2 (6 bases). V dropped 4 bases and J dropped 0 bases, with 13 bases sitting between them. This CDR3 has 16 residues. Germline V CDR1 and CDR2: SGHNT, YYREEE (reference sequence). The CDR3 is CASSRGGGANTGELFF. The CDR3 coding sequence is TGTGCCAGCAGCCGGGGTGGAGGGGCGAACACCGGGGAGCTGTTTTTT.

The gene calls are TRBV5-1 and TRBJ2-1, with D possibly matching TRBD2 (6 bases). The CDR3 extends over 14 amino acids. Germline-derived CDR1 and CDR2 are SGHRS and YFSETQ. V lost 4 bases to trimming and J lost 6 bases, with 14 bases between them. CDR3 in DNA: TGCGCCAGCAGCCGCCCTGGGACTGTCAATGAGCAGTTCTTC. Protein product: CASSRPGTVNEQFF.

The chain uses TRBV4-3 and TRBJ2-5; TRBD1 is a possible D gene (5 bases). Trimming pared 4 bases from V and 5 bases from J, leaving 17 bases between. Germline loops: CDR1 LGHNA, CDR2 YSLEER. The CDR3 has 15 amino acids. The CDR3 here is CASSRSPRARETQYF. In nucleotides, the CDR3 is TGCGCCAGCAGCCGGAGCCCCAGGGCCAGGGAGACCCAGTACTTC.

This rearrangement joins TRBV19 to TRBJ1-1; D may be TRBD1 (5 bases). Looked up from germline, CDR1 is LNHDA and CDR2 is SQIVND (reference sequence). This CDR3 is built from 15 residues. The V gene lost 7 bases and the J gene lost 5 bases, with 20 bases spanning the gap. The CDR3 sequence: CASTPTDLKGTEAFF. The CDR3 DNA sequence: TGTGCCAGTACTCCGACAGACCTAAAGGGGACTGAAGCTTTCTTT.

The genes are TRBV6-1 and TRBJ2-7; 9 bases are a match to TRBD2. The CDR3 covers 16 residues. The junction had 11 bases not matched to a gene; V was cut back by 2 bases and J by 6 bases. Germline V gene data show CDR1 as MNHNS and CDR2 as SASEGT. CDR3 protein: CASSERVVSGRSEQYF. In DNA form, the CDR3 reads TGTGCCAGCAGTGAAAGGGTAGTTAGCGGGAGATCCGAGCAGTACTTC.

The V call is TRBV28, the J call TRBJ2-3, with 10 bases aligning to TRBD2. Trimming removed 4 bases from V and 4 bases from J; junction bases left unmatched: 17. The CDR3 sequence is 19 residues long. CDR1 is MDHEN and CDR2 is SYDVKM in the germline V gene. CDR3 bases: TGTGCCAGCAGTTCGTACATTTCTACTAGCGGGATTAGGTCAGATACGCAGTATTTT. The encoded protein is CASSSYISTSGIRSDTQYF.

The chain couples TRBV7-2 to TRBJ2-7, with 13 nucleotides matching TRBD2. Germline trimming cut 5 bases from V and 1 base from J; bases unmatched to any gene: 5. This CDR3 contains 16 residues. The V gene's germline CDR1 is SGHTA and CDR2 FQGNSA. The CDR3 nucleotides are TGTGCCAGCAGCCCACCGGGACTAGCGGGATCCTACGAGCAGTACTTC. This encodes CASSPPGLAGSYEQYF.

The chain links TRBV6-5 to TRBJ2-7, with TRBD2 matching 14 bases. V trimming: 4 bases; J trimming: 3 bases; junction bases outside the gene matches: 2. Germline-derived CDR1 and CDR2 are MNHEY and SVGAGI. This CDR3 region has 15 residues. The CDR3 region has the DNA TGTGCCAGCAGTTTCGGGACTAGCGGGAGCTACGAGCAGTACTTC. Its protein product is CASSFGTSGSYEQYF.

The chain links TRBV9 to TRBJ2-7; D perhaps matches TRBD2 (6 bases). Per the germline V gene, CDR1 is SGDLS and CDR2 is YYNGEE. This CDR3 contains 14 residues. V was trimmed by 3 bases and J by 3 bases, leaving 13 bases between them. The CDR3 DNA sequence: TGTGCCAGCAGCGACGGGACTGCCCTCTACGAGCAGTACTTC. Its protein is CASSDGTALYEQYF.